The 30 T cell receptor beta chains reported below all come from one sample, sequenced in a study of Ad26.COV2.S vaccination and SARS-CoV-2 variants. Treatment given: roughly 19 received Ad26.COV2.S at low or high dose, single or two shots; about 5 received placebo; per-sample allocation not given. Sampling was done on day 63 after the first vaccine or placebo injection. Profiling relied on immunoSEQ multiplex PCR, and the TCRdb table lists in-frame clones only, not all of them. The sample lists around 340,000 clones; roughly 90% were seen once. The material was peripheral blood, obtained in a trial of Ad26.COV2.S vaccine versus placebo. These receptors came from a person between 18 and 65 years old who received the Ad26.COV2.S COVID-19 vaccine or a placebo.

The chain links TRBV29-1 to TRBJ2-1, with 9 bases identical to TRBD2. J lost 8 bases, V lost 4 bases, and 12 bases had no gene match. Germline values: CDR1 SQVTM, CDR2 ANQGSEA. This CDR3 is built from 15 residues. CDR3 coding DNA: TGCAGCGTTGGTAAAGGGACTAGCAAGACCCATGAGCAGTTCTTC. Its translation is CSVGKGTSKTHEQFF.

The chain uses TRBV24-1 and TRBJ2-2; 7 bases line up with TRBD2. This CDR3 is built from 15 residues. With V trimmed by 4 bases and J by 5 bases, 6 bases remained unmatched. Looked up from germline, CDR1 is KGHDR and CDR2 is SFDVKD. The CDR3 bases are TGTGCCACCAGTGACCCCCGGGGGGTTACCGGGGAGCTGTTTTTT. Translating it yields CATSDPRGVTGELFF.

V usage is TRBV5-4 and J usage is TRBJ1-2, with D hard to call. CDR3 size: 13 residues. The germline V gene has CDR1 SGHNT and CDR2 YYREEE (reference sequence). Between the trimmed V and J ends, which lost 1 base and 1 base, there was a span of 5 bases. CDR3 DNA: TGTGCCAGCAGCTTGAAGGGTAACTATGGCTACACCTTC. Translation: CASSLKGNYGYTF.

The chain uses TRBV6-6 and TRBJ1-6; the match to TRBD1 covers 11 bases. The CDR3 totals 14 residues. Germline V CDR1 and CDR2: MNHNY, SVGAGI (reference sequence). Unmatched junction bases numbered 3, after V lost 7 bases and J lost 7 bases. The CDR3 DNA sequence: TGTGCCAGCACGGACAGGGGGCCCAATTCACCCCTCCACTTT. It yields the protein CASTDRGPNSPLHF.

CDR3 bases: TGTGCCAGCAGCCCGGGGACGGTGATGAACACTGAAGCTTTCTTT. Its translation is CASSPGTVMNTEAFF. This chain uses TRBV5-4 with TRBJ1-1; a weak D match, TRBD1 (5 bases). V was trimmed by 4 bases and J by 0 bases, leaving 13 bases between them. Germline-derived CDR1 and CDR2 are SGHNT and YYREEE (reference sequence). The CDR3 sequence is 15 residues long.

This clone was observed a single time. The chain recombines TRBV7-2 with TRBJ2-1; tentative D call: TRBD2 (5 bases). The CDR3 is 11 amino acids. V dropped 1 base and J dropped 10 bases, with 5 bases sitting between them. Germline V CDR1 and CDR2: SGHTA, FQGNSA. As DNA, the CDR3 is TGTGCCAGCAGCTTAGGCGGGGAGCAGTTCTTC. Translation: CASSLGGEQFF.

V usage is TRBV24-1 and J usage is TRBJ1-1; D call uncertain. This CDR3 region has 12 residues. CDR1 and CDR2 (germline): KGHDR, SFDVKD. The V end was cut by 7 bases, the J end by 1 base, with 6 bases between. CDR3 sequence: CATRRQNTEAFF. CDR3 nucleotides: TGTGCCACCAGGAGACAGAACACTGAAGCTTTCTTT.

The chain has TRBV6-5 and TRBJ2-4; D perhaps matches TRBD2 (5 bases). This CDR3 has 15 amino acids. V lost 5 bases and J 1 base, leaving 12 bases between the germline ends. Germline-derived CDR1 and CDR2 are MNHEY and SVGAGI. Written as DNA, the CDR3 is TGTGCCAGCAGTACAAGAGGGTCCGCCAAAAACATTCAGTACTTC. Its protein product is CASSTRGSAKNIQYF.

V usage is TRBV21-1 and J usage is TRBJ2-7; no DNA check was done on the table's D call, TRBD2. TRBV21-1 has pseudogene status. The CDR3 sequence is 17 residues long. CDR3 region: CASSNISEREPLYEQYF. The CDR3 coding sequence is TGTGCCAGCAGCAACATTTCAGAGCGGGAGCCCCTCTACGAGCAGTACTTC.

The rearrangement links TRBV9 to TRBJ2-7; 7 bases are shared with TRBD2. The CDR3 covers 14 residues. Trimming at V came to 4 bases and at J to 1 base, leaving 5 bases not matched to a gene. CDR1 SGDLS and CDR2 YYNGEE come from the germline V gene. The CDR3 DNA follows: TGTGCCAGCAGCCCCGCGGGGGTTTCCTACGAGCAGTACTTC. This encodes CASSPAGVSYEQYF.

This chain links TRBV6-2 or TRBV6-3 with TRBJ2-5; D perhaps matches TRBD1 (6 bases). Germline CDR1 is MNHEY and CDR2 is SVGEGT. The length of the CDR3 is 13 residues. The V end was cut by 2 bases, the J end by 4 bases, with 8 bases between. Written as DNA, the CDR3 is TGTGCCAGCAGTTACGCAGGGGTAGAGACCCAGTACTTC. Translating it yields CASSYAGVETQYF.

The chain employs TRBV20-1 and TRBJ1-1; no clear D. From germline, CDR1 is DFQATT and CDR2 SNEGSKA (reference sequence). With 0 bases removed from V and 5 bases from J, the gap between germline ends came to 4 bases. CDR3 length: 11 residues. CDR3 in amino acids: CSARERTEAFF. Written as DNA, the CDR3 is TGCAGTGCTAGAGAGAGGACTGAAGCTTTCTTT.

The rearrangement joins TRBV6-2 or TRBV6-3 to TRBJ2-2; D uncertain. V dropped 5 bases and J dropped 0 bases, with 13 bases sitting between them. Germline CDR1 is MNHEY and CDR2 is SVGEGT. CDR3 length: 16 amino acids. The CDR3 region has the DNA TGTGCCAGCAGTCCCTTCTCCAGCTCGAACACCGGGGAGCTGTTTTTT. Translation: CASSPFSSSNTGELFF.

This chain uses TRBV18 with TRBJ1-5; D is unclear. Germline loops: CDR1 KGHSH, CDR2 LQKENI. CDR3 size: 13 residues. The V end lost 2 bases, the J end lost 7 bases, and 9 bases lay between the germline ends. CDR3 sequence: CASSPAGEQPQHF. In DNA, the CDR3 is TGTGCCAGCTCACCAGCTGGCGAACAGCCCCAGCATTTT. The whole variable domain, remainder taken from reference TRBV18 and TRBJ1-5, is NAGVMQNPRHLVRRRGQEARLRCSPMKGHSHVYWYRQLPEEGLKFMVYLQKENIIDESGMPKERFSAEFPKEGPSILRIQQVVRGDSAAYFCASSPAGEQPQHFGDGTRLSIL.

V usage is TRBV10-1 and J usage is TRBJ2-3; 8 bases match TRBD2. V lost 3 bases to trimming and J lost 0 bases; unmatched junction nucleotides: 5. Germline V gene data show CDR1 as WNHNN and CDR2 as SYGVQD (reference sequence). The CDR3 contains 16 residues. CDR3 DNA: TGCGCCAGCAGTGATTTGGCTAGCGGGAGCACAGATACGCAGTATTTT. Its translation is CASSDLASGSTDTQYF.

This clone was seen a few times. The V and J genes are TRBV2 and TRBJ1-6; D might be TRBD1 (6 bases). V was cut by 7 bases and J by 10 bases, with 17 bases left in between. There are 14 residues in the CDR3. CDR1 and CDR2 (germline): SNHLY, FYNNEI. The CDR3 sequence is CASKSTGLFSPLHF. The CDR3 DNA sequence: TGTGCCAGCAAATCGACAGGACTTTTCTCACCCCTCCACTTT.

CDR3 amino acids: CASSATGTSTDTQYF. The DNA for the CDR3 is TGTGCCAGCAGCGCGACTGGGACCAGCACAGATACGCAGTATTTT. The V gene is TRBV7-9, the J gene TRBJ2-3; D is possibly TRBD1 or TRBD2 (5 bases each). Trimming removed 5 bases at V and 0 bases at J, with 12 bases between. CDR1 is SEHNR and CDR2 is FQNEAQ in the germline V gene (reference sequence). There are 15 residues in the CDR3.

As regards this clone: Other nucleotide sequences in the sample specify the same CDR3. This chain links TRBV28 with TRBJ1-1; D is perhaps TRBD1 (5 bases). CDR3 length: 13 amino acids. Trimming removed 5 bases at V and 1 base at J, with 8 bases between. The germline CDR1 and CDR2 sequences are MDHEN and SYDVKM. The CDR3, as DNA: TGTGCCAGCAGTCAGCAGGGGAACACTGAAGCTTTCTTT. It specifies CASSQQGNTEAFF.

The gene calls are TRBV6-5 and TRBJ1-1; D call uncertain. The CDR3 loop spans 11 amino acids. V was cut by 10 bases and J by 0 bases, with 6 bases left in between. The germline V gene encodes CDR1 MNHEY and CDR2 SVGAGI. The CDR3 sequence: CAIQMNTEAFF. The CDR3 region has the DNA TGTGCCATTCAGATGAACACTGAAGCTTTCTTT.

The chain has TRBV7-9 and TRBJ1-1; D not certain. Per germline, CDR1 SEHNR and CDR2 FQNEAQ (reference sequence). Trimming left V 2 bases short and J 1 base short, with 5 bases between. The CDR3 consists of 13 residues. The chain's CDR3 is CASSLRQNTEAFF. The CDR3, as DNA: TGTGCCAGCAGCTTACGTCAGAACACTGAAGCTTTCTTT.

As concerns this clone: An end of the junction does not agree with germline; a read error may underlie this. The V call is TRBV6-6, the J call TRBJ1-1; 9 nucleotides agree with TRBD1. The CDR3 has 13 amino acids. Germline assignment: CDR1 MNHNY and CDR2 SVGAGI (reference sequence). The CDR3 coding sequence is TGTGCCAGCAGTTACGAACGGACAGGGGCAATTCTCTTT. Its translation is CASSYERTGAILF.

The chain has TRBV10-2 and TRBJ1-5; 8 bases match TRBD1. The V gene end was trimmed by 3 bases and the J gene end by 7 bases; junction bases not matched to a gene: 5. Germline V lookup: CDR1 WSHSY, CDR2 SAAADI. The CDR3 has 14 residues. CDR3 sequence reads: CASSDRQGRQPQHF. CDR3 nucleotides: TGCGCCAGCAGTGACAGACAGGGGAGACAGCCCCAGCATTTT.

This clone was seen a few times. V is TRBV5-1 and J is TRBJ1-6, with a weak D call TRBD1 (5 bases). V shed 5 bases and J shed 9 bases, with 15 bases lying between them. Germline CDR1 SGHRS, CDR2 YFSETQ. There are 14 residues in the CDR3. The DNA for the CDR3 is TGCGCCAGCAGTTGGGGGGTAAGCGGTTCACCCCTCCACTTT. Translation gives CASSWGVSGSPLHF. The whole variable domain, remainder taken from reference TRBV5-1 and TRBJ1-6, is KAGVTQTPRYLIKTRGQQVTLSCSPISGHRSVSWYQQTPGQGLQFLFEYFSETQRNKGNFPGRFSGRQFSNSRSEMNVSTLELGDSALYLCASSWGVSGSPLHFGNGTRLTVT.

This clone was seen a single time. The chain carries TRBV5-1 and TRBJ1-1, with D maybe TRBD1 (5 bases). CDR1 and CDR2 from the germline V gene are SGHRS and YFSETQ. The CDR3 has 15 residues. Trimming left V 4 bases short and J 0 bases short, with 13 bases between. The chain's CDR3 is CASSPARALNTEAFF. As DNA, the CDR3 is TGCGCCAGCAGCCCTGCCAGGGCTCTGAACACTGAAGCTTTCTTT.

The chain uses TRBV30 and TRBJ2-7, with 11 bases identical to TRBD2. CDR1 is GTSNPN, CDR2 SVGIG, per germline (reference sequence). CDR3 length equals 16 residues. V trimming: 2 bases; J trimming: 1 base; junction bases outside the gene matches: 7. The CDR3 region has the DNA TGTGCCTGGAGTCATAGGACTAGCGGGCCGTCCTACGAGCAGTACTTC. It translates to CAWSHRTSGPSYEQYF. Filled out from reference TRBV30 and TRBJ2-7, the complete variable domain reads SQTIHQWPATLVQPVGSPLSLECTVEGTSNPNLYWYRQAAGRGLQLLFYSVGIGQISSEVPQNLSASRPQDRQFILSSKKLLLSDSGFYLCAWSHRTSGPSYEQYFGPGTRLTVT.

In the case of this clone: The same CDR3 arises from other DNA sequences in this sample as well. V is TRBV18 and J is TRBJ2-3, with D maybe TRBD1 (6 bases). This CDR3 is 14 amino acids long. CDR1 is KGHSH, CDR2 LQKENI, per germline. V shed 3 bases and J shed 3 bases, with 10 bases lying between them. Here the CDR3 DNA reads TGTGCCAGCTCACCGCGGCAGGGGACAGATACGCAGTATTTT. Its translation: CASSPRQGTDTQYF.

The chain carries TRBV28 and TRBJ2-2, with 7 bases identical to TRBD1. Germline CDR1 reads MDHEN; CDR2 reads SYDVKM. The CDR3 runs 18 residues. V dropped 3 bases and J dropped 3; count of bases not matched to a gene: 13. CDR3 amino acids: CASSFVRGSLTDTGELFF. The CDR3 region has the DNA TGTGCCAGCAGTTTTGTCAGGGGGTCCTTGACCGACACCGGGGAGCTGTTTTTT. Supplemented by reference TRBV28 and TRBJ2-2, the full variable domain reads DVKVTQSSRYLVKRTGEKVFLECVQDMDHENMFWYRQDPGLGLRLIYFSYDVKMKEKGDIPEGYSVSREKKERFSLILESASTNQTSMYLCASSFVRGSLTDTGELFFGEGSRLTVL.

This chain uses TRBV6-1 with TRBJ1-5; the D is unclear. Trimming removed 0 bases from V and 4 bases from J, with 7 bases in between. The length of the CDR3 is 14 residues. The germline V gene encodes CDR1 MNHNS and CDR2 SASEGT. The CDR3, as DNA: TGTGCCAGCAGTGAAGCGCGCGGAAATCAGCCCCAGCATTTT. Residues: CASSEARGNQPQHF.

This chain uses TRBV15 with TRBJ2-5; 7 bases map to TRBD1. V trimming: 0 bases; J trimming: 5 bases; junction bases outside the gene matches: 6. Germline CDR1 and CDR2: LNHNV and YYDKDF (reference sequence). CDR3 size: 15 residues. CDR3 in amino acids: CATSRDDRAQETQYF. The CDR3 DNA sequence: TGTGCCACCAGCAGAGATGACAGGGCCCAGGAGACCCAGTACTTC. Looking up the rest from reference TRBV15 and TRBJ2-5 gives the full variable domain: DAMVIQNPRYQVTQFGKPVTLSCSQTLNHNVMYWYQQKSSQAPKLLFHYYDKDFNNEADTPDNFQSRRPNTSFCFLDIRSPGLGDTAMYLCATSRDDRAQETQYFGPGTRLLVL.

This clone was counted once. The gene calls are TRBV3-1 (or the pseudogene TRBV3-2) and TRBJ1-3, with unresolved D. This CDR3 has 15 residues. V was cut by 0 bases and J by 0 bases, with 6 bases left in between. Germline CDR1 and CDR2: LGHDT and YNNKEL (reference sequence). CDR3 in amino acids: CASSQDSVSGNTIYF. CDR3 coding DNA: TGTGCCAGCAGCCAAGACAGTGTCTCTGGAAACACCATATATTTT.